Included here is one TCR beta chain sequence, with context. The sample belongs to a study of control samples from healthy donors and cancer patients. V dropped 5 bases and J dropped 6; count of bases not matched to a gene: 5. The CDR3 has 13 amino acids. Germline V gene lookup returns CDR1 SGHDT and CDR2 YYEEEE. Clones were sequenced by immunoSEQ multiplex PCR, and TCRdb holds only the in-frame ones, with some missing. The sample has some 150,000 clones, more than 80% seen once. Input material: blood. This clonotype originated in a man younger than 35 in good health. This chain joins TRBV5-6 and TRBJ1-1; 9 nucleotides match TRBD1. Written as DNA, the CDR3 is TGTGCCAGCAGGGGGACAGGGATCCCTGAAGCTTTCTTT. Translated, it gives CASRGTGIPEAFF. Filled out from reference TRBV5-6 and TRBJ1-1, the complete variable domain reads DAGVTQSPTHLIKTRGQQVTLRCSPKSGHDTVSWYQQALGQGPQFIFQYYEEEERQRGNFPDRFSGHQFPNYSSELNVNALLLGDSALYLCASRGTGIPEAFFGQGTRLTVV.